Listed here are 3 T cell receptor beta chains from one sample, sequenced in a study of neurological immune-mediated disorders. TCRdb fed the 5' RACE reads into MiXCR, producing one record per CDR3 protein. The sample lists some 33,000 distinct CDR3 sequences, about 1.6% occurring once. The sequenced sample was PBMCs. These receptor sequences come from a woman aged 25 to 45 with multiple sclerosis.

There are many counts of this clonotype. CDR3 bases: TGCGCCAGCAGCTTGCAGCGGGGGGGCGCCCGACTTAGCACAGATACGCAGTATTTT. This encodes CASSLQRGGARLSTDTQYF. The V call is TRBV5-1, the J call TRBJ2-3; 10 positions match TRBD2. CDR3 length equals 19 residues. Germline loops: CDR1 SGHRS, CDR2 YFSETQ. V lost 1 base and J lost 0; bases outside the gene matches: 11.

This clonotype was seen many times. The chain carries TRBV2 and TRBJ2-2; TRBD1 agrees at 8 bases. Germline assignment: CDR1 SNHLY and CDR2 FYNNEI. With 4 bases clipped from V and 5 bases from J, the junction kept 3 bases outside the gene matches. The length of the CDR3 is 14 residues. CDR3 residues: CASSVRQGTGELFF. Written as DNA, the CDR3 is TGTGCCAGCAGTGTCCGACAGGGGACCGGGGAGCTGTTTTTT.

This clonotype was counted many times. The chain combines TRBV20-1 with TRBJ2-3; a weak D match, TRBD2 (5 bases). The length of the CDR3 is 12 residues. V gave up 3 bases and J gave up 4 bases, with 8 bases separating them. CDR1 and CDR2 from the germline V gene are DFQATT and SNEGSKA (reference sequence). CDR3 sequence reads: CSASLAADTQYF. For the CDR3, the DNA is TGCAGTGCTAGTCTAGCCGCAGATACGCAGTATTTT.